This T cell receptor (beta chain) was obtained from a study of tumor-infiltrating lymphocytes in primary liver carcinoma. The investigators made TCR beta cDNA from about 500 ng total RNA, using a constant-region primer. Sequencing libraries for TCR beta derived from three nested multiplex PCR rounds that used slightly modified ARM-PCR. Rounds one and two of PCR, each of about 10 cycles, were primed with TRBV1-TRBV30 forward primers and a C-beta reverse primer. TCRdb passed the multiplex PCR reads through MiXCR, listing each CDR3 protein once. The sample lists approximately 340,000 distinct CDR3 sequences; around three fifths were seen once. Germline V gene sequence: CDR1 MDHEN, CDR2 SYDVKM. This CDR3 contains 12 residues. V was pared by 3 bases and J by 14 bases, with 14 bases between. Unsorted whole blood yielded blood RNA, and germline DNA was extracted as well.

The specimen was peripheral blood. The chain has TRBV28 and TRBJ2-1, with D maybe TRBD1 (6 bases). This TCR derives from a man aged 40-49 years with primary liver carcinoma and hepatitis B virus infection. CDR3 nucleotide sequence: TGTGCCAGCAGTTTGAAGCCCCCAGGGGAGTTCTTC. This codes for CASSLKPPGEFF.